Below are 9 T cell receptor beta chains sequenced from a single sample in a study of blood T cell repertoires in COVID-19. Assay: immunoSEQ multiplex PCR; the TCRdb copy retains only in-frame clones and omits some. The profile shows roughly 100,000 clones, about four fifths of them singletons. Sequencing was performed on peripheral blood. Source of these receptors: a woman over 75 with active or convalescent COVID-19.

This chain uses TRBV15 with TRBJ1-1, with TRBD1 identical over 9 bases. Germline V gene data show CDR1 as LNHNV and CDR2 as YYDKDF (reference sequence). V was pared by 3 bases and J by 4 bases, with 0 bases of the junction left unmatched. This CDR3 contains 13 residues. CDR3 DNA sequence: TGTGCCACCAGCAGGACAGGGGGCACTGAAGCTTTCTTT. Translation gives CATSRTGGTEAFF.

The CDR3 coding sequence is TGTGCCAGCAGCGTAGGGGCCGCGGCAGGGTTCCATTCACCCCTCCACTTT. Residues: CASSVGAAAGFHSPLHF. The chain joins TRBV9 to TRBJ1-6; weak D call: TRBD1 (5 bases). Trimming left V 0 bases short and J 8 bases short, with 18 bases between. The V gene's germline CDR1 is SGDLS and CDR2 YYNGEE. There are 17 residues in the CDR3.

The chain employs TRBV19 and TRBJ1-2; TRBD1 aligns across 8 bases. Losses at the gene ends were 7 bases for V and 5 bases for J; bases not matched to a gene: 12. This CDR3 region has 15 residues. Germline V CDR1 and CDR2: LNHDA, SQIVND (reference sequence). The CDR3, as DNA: TGTGCCAGTAACCCCGGACAGGGTAGAGGTTATGGCTACACCTTC. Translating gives CASNPGQGRGYGYTF.

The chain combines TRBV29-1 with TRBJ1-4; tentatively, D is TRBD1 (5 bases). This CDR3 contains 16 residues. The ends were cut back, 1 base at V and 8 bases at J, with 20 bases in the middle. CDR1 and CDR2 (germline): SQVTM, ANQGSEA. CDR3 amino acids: CSVEGGLGGEYEKLFF. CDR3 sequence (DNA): TGCAGCGTTGAAGGGGGCCTGGGAGGGGAATACGAAAAACTGTTTTTT.

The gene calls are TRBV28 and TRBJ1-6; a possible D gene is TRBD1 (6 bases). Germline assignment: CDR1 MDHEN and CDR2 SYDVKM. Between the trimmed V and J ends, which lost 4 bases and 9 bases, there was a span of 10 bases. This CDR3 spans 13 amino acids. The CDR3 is CASSSTDSSPLHF. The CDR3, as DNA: TGTGCCAGCAGTTCTACGGACAGTTCACCCCTCCACTTT.

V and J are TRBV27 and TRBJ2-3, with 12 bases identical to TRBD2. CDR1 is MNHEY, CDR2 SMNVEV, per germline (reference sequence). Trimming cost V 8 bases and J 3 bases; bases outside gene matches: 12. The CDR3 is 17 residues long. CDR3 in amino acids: CASRTSGIIFGTDTQYF. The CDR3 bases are TGTGCCAGCCGGACTAGCGGGATCATCTTTGGAACAGATACGCAGTATTTT.

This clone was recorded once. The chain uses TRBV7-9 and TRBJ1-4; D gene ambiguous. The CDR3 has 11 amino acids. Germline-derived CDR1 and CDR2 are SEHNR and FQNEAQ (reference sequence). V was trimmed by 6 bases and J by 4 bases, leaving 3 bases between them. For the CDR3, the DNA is TGTGCCAGCAGTATTAATGAAAAACTGTTTTTT. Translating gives CASSINEKLFF.

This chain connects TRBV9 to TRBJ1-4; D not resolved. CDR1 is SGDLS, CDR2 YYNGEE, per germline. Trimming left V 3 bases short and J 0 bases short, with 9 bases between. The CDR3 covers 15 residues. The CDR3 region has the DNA TGTGCCAGCAGCGCCCTCGGTGCAACTAATGAAAAACTGTTTTTT. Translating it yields CASSALGATNEKLFF.

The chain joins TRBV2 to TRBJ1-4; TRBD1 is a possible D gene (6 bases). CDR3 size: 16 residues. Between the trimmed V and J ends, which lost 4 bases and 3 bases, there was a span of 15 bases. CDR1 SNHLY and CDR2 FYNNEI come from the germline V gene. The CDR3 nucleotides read TGTGCCAGCAGTGGAGCCCCGAAGGGGGCTAATGAAAAACTGTTTTTT. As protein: CASSGAPKGANEKLFF.